These T cell receptor beta chains were read from a single sample in a study of vaccination effects on CD4 cells after COVID-19. No antigen is known for these receptors. Assay used: immunoSEQ multiplex PCR; TCRdb lists only in-frame clones, some missing. The profile covers fewer than 30,000 clones, with under 85% appearing a single time and 25% to 30% taken by the ten largest. Material: CD4+ T cells from PBMCs cultured with SARS-CoV-2 spike peptides, obtained before COVID-19 vaccination. The receptors originated from a human donor who received a COVID-19 vaccine. The CDR3 runs from the conserved cysteine through the conserved F or W. D genes are given only for firm matches. For some rows the clone size is stated as once, few or many, or as a class when expanded; others skip it.

TRBJ1-5 NA 17 NA TRBV15 CATSHQTVRNSDQPQHF TGTGCCACCAGCCATCAAACCGTTCGAAACAGCGATCAGCCCCAGCATTTT
TRBJ1-6 TRBD1 19 NA TRBV5-6 CASSSRQGSSPYSGSPLHF TGTGCCAGCAGCTCACGACAGGGCAGTTCCCCCTATTCGGGTTCACCCCTCCACTTT
TRBJ1-1 TRBD1 14 NA TRBV2 CASSRGQGLDKAFF TGTGCCAGCAGCAGGGGACAGGGACTAGATAAAGCTTTCTTT
TRBJ1-5 NA 15 NA TRBV19 CASSKQAYRDQPQHF TGTGCCAGTAGTAAACAGGCCTACCGGGATCAGCCCCAGCATTTT
TRBJ2-1 TRBD1 15 once TRBV29-1 CSVDRQGRRFNEQFF TGCAGCGTAGACAGACAGGGGCGTCGGTTCAATGAGCAGTTCTTC
TRBJ1-2 NA 14 NA TRBV30 CAWTAHGTNYGYTF TGTGCCTGGACCGCCCACGGGACTAACTATGGCTACACCTTC
TRBJ2-1 NA 15 NA TRBV7-2 CASSLFSSSYNEQFF TGTGCCAGCAGCTTATTTAGTAGCTCCTACAATGAGCAGTTCTTC
TRBJ1-2 NA 13 NA TRBV6-2/TRBV6-3 CASSYVPGYGYTF TGTGCCAGCAGTTATGTTCCTGGCTATGGCTACACCTTC
TRBJ1-1 TRBD1 13 few TRBV30 CAWRSDRVTEAFF TGTGCCTGGAGGTCGGACAGGGTCACTGAAGCTTTCTTT
TRBJ1-2 TRBD1 16 few TRBV12-5 CASGLYPTGQANGYTF TGTGCTAGTGGTTTGTATCCGACAGGGCAGGCGAATGGCTACACCTTC
TRBJ2-7 NA 15 NA TRBV27 CASSFLPSEPYEQYF TGTGCCAGCAGTTTTTTACCTAGCGAACCCTACGAGCAGTACTTC
TRBJ1-2 NA 15 NA TRBV11-2 CASSLDPGANYGYTF TGTGCCAGCAGCTTAGATCCGGGGGCTAACTATGGCTACACCTTC
TRBJ2-7 TRBD2 17 few TRBV2 CASRARREREIPYEQYF TGTGCCAGCAGAGCCCGCCGGGAGCGGGAGATTCCCTACGAGCAGTACTTC
TRBJ2-2 NA 14 NA TRBV5-1 CASSLDRAAGELFF TGCGCCAGCAGCTTGGACAGGGCTGCCGGGGAGCTGTTTTTT
TRBJ1-2 NA 14 NA TRBV19 CASTFLGTGYGYTF TGTGCCAGCACGTTCCTGGGGACCGGCTATGGCTACACCTTC
TRBJ2-7 NA 12 NA TRBV6-6 CASRRGRYEQYF TGTGCCAGCAGGAGAGGGCGCTACGAGCAGTACTTC
TRBJ2-2 NA 14 once TRBV5-6 CASSLRGGTGELFF TGTGCCAGCAGCTTGCGAGGGGGCACCGGGGAGCTGTTTTTT
TRBJ2-1 TRBD2 20 NA TRBV20-1 CSASGRILAGGPLSYNEQFF TGCAGTGCTAGTGGTCGAATTCTAGCGGGGGGCCCCCTCTCCTACAATGAGCAGTTCTTC
TRBJ2-3 NA 17 NA TRBV5-1 CASSSVRGGGRTDTQYF TGCGCCAGCAGCTCAGTCCGCGGCGGTGGGCGGACAGATACGCAGTATTTT
TRBJ2-3 TRBD2 18 NA TRBV4-3 CASSQGAPLAGGTDTQYF TGCGCCAGCAGCCAAGGGGCTCCACTAGCGGGGGGCACAGATACGCAGTATTTT
TRBJ1-1 NA 14 NA TRBV19 CASSTSGGNTEAFF TGTGCCAGTAGTACGAGTGGTGGCAACACTGAAGCTTTCTTT
TRBJ2-3 NA 16 NA TRBV28 CASSLYNSRYYDTQYF TGTGCCAGCAGTTTGTATAATAGCAGATACTACGATACGCAGTATTTT
TRBJ1-2 NA 14 NA TRBV19 CASSIAGRGYGYTF TGTGCCAGTAGTATAGCAGGAAGGGGTTATGGCTACACCTTC
TRBJ2-3 NA 11 NA TRBV3-1/TRBV3-2 CASSRVDTQYF TGTGCCAGCAGCCGAGTGGATACGCAGTATTTT
TRBJ2-5 TRBD2 15 NA TRBV5-1 CASSVDGLVRETQYF TGCGCCAGCTCCGTTGACGGACTAGTACGAGAGACCCAGTACTTC
TRBJ1-2 NA 13 NA TRBV5-4 CASSPGDFGGYTF TGTGCCAGCAGCCCAGGGGACTTTGGAGGCTACACCTTC
TRBJ1-6 NA 16 NA TRBV3-1/TRBV3-2 CASSPRTGRANSPLHF TGTGCCAGCAGCCCCCGTACGGGACGGGCTAATTCACCCCTCCACTTT
TRBJ2-7 TRBD1 14 NA TRBV10-3 CAISPRQGRNEQYF TGTGCCATCAGTCCCCGACAGGGGAGGAACGAGCAGTACTTC
TRBJ2-7 TRBD2 18 NA TRBV5-1 CASSPAGTSGRAPYEQYF TGCGCCAGCAGCCCCGCGGGGACTAGCGGGAGGGCCCCCTACGAGCAGTACTTC
TRBJ2-5 NA 13 NA TRBV6-5 CASRRTGGETQYF TGTGCCAGCCGAAGGACAGGAGGGGAGACCCAGTACTTC
TRBJ1-5 NA 16 NA TRBV4-1 CASSQEGVGVNQPQHF TGCGCCAGCAGCCAAGAAGGTGTAGGGGTCAATCAGCCCCAGCATTTT
TRBJ1-3 NA 12 NA TRBV30 CALTGSGNTIYF TGTGCCCTTACAGGGTCCGGAAACACCATATATTTT
TRBJ1-1 TRBD1 14 few TRBV30 CAWSLGTVREKAFF TGTGCCTGGAGTTTAGGGACAGTACGTGAAAAGGCTTTCTTT
TRBJ1-4 NA 14 few TRBV30 CAWTQGQNIAKLFF TGTGCCTGGACCCAGGGACAAAACATTGCAAAACTGTTTTTT
TRBJ2-3 NA 17 NA TRBV4-3 CASSHTTASLSTDTQYF TGCGCCAGCAGCCACACGACAGCCTCTCTTAGCACAGATACGCAGTATTTT
TRBJ2-1 NA 15 NA TRBV7-9 CASGRGRQLYNEQFF TGTGCCAGCGGCCGAGGGCGGCAATTATACAATGAGCAGTTCTTC
TRBJ2-7 NA 13 NA TRBV3-1/TRBV3-2 CASSQTLSYEQYF TGTGCCAGCAGCCAAACACTCTCCTACGAGCAGTACTTC
TRBJ2-7 NA 11 NA TRBV3-1/TRBV3-2 CASSQDDEQYF TGTGCCAGCAGCCAAGATGACGAGCAGTACTTC
TRBJ2-1 TRBD2 16 once TRBV5-4 CASSLDAGVSYNEQFF TGTGCCAGCAGCTTGGACGCGGGAGTATCCTACAATGAGCAGTTCTTC
TRBJ1-5 NA 15 few TRBV19 CASSIGTLVNQPQHF TGTGCCAGTAGTATCGGGACATTGGTCAATCAGCCCCAGCATTTT